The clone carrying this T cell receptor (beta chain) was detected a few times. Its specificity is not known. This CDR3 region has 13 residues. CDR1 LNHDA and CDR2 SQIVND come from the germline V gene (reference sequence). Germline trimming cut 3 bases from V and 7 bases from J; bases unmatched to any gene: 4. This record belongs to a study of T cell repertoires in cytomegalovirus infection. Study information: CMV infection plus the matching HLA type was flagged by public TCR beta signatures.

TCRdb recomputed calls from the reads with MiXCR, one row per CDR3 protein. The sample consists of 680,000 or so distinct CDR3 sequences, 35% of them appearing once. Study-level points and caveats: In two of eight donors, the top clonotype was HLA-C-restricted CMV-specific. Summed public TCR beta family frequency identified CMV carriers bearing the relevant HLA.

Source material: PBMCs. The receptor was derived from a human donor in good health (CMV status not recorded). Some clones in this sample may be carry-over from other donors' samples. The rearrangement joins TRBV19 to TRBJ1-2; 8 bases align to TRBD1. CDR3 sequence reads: CASSMDRDSGYTF. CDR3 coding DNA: TGTGCCAGTAGTATGGACAGGGACTCTGGCTACACCTTC.